This T cell receptor beta chain was found in a study of tissue T cells after allogeneic stem cell transplantation. Study-level points and caveats: Motif-based clustering found tissue-specific repertoire signatures shared across patients, though few clones were shared.

Trimming stripped 2 bases from V and 3 bases from J, with 2 bases between. Per germline, CDR1 SGHSN and CDR2 HYEKVE. The CDR3 loop spans 11 amino acids. Data came from immunoSEQ multiplex PCR; TCRdb stores just in-frame clones and leaves some out. Of 6,500 to 7,500 clones listed, approximately 45% were seen once; the top ten hold 5.5% to 7%. This clone was observed a few times. What it binds is unknown. Genes here carry mouse names. The missing CDR3 end, 1 residue past where the read stops, is filled in from the germline J gene. As for time point: mouse harvest day 7 after allogeneic transplant. The graft held 10^6 splenic CD5+ T cells and 10^7 T-cell-depleted bone marrow cells. Tissues came from B6→BALB/c major-mismatch GVHD mice at day 7 or 14.

The sequence derives from a female BALB/c mouse given C57BL/6 T cells with graft-versus-host disease after an allogeneic hematopoietic cell transplant. The J gene is TRBJ2-3, the V gene TRBV12-1; D gene ambiguous. The sample taken for sequencing was gut tissue. CDR3 in amino acids: CASSPAETLYF. The CDR3 bases that were read are TGTGCCAGCTCTCCGGCAGAAACGCTGTAT.